This entry lists 7 T cell receptor beta chains sequenced from one sample in a study of T cells in Graves' hyperthyroidism and ophthalmopathy. RNA transcripts were the template for amplifying TCR beta CDR3 regions. Initially, a first-round RT-PCR of the TCR CDR3 employed the HTBI primer set. TCRdb re-derived calls from the multiplex PCR reads in MiXCR, one entry per CDR3 protein. The data hold tens of thousands of distinct CDR3 sequences, with roughly 46% observed a single time. Sequenced: blood. The receptors were gathered from a woman aged 25 to 39 with Graves' hyperthyroidism.

This sequence joins TRBV7-2 and TRBJ2-2; D is uncertain. This CDR3 comprises 15 residues. The V gene's germline CDR1 is SGHTA and CDR2 FQGNSA. The V and J ends lost 0 bases and 5 bases respectively, with 10 bases between them. The CDR3 coding sequence is TGTGCCAGCAGCTTAGCGCTAACCAAAACCGGGGAGCTGTTTTTT. This sequence encodes CASSLALTKTGELFF.

The chain has TRBV12-3 or TRBV12-4 and TRBJ2-5; D gene uncertain. The DNA end favors TRBJ2-1, so the J call may be wrong. CDR3 length: 11 amino acids. CDR3 in DNA: TGTGCCAGTCGATACACCGGGGAGCAGTTCTTC. It is translated as CASRYTGEQFF.

On this clonotype: One end of the junction fails to match germline, which may point to a read error. The chain recombines TRBV28 with TRBJ1-1; tentative D call: TRBD1 (5 bases). Germline loops: CDR1 MDHEN, CDR2 SYDVKM. This CDR3 has 14 amino acids. The CDR3 spells CACSSPGQMPEAFF. DNA for the CDR3: TGTGCCTGCAGTTCCCCGGGGCAGATGCCCGAAGCTTTCTTT.

The genes are TRBV19 and TRBJ1-2, with no clear D. The CDR3 is 16 amino acids. The germline V gene has CDR1 LNHDA and CDR2 SQIVND (reference sequence). Trimming took 2 bases from V and 7 from J, leaving 20 bases between them. In DNA form, the CDR3 reads TGTGCCAGTAGTATATACGGGGTGTCGCAAACCACTGGCTACACCTTC. This codes for CASSIYGVSQTTGYTF.

The chain combines TRBV12-3 or TRBV12-4 with TRBJ1-1; no clear D. The CDR3 spans 13 residues. V dropped 6 bases and J dropped 1 base, with 9 bases sitting between them. The DNA for the CDR3 is TGTGCCAGCAGGACGGGATCGAACACTGAAGCTTTCTTT. Protein: CASRTGSNTEAFF.

J is TRBJ2-1 and V is TRBV7-6; 10 nucleotides align to TRBD2. Germline CDR1 is SGHVS and CDR2 is FNYEAQ. The CDR3 is 16 residues long. The trim removed 1 base at V and 5 bases at J, leaving 5 bases unmatched. The CDR3 loop is CASSLEGLAEDNEQFF. The CDR3 bases are TGTGCCAGCAGCTTAGAAGGACTAGCGGAAGACAATGAGCAGTTCTTC.

This clonotype has ten or more counts. The chain joins TRBV5-1 to TRBJ1-6, with 8 bases lining up with TRBD1. Germline V gives CDR1 SGHRS, CDR2 YFSETQ. Unmatched junction bases numbered 7, after V lost 4 bases and J lost 10 bases. This CDR3 region has 14 residues. CDR3: CASSQQGGFSPLHF. CDR3 DNA sequence: TGCGCCAGCAGCCAACAGGGGGGTTTCTCACCCCTCCACTTT.